Listed below are T cell receptor beta chains from one sample, sequenced in a study of blood T cell repertoires in COVID-19. Data came from immunoSEQ multiplex PCR; TCRdb stores just in-frame clones and leaves some out. The data contain some 290,000 clones, less than 90% of them singletons. Sequencing input: peripheral blood. These receptor sequences come from a woman in her 30s with COVID-19, enrolled during active disease. Each CDR3 is given with its conserved first and last residue. Fields, in order: D gene, J gene, clone size, V gene, CDR3 protein, CDR3 DNA. D genes are given only for firm matches. The size of a clone is reported for some rows only, either as once, few or many, or as a class for expanded clones.

D: .
J: TRBJ1-4
size: .
V: TRBV6-5
CDR3: CASSLIRGEKLFF
DNA: TGTGCCAGCAGCCTTATCAGGGGTGAAAAACTGTTTTTT

D: .
J: TRBJ1-5
size: .
V: TRBV19
CDR3: CASSYNFGQRSNQPQHF
DNA: TGTGCCAGTAGTTACAACTTCGGACAGAGAAGCAATCAGCCCCAGCATTTT

D: TRBD1
J: TRBJ1-1
size: .
V: TRBV4-2
CDR3: CASSPQDRGNTEAFF
DNA: TGTGCCAGCAGCCCCCAGGACAGGGGGAACACTGAAGCTTTCTTT

D: .
J: TRBJ1-1
size: .
V: TRBV29-1
CDR3: CSVRGVGADTEAFF
DNA: TGCAGCGTTAGAGGTGTGGGGGCGGACACTGAAGCTTTCTTT

D: .
J: TRBJ1-2
size: .
V: TRBV2
CDR3: CASRRTGGHRPYGYTF
DNA: TGTGCCAGCAGGCGAACGGGCGGACACCGACCTTATGGCTACACCTTC

D: TRBD2
J: TRBJ2-2
size: .
V: TRBV27
CDR3: CASRAGGSTGELFF
DNA: TGTGCCAGCAGAGCCGGGGGGAGCACCGGGGAGCTGTTTTTT

D: .
J: TRBJ1-1
size: .
V: TRBV6-5
CDR3: CASSYSSLEAFF
DNA: TGTGCCAGCAGTTACTCGTCCCTGGAAGCTTTCTTT

D: TRBD1
J: TRBJ1-6
size: once
V: TRBV9
CDR3: CASSVGDSSYNSPLHF
DNA: TGTGCCAGCAGCGTGGGGGACAGCTCCTATAATTCACCCCTCCACTTT

D: TRBD1
J: TRBJ2-7
size: .
V: TRBV29-1
CDR3: CSASTGGDYEQYF
DNA: TGCAGCGCTTCGACAGGGGGTGACTACGAGCAGTACTTC

D: TRBD1
J: TRBJ2-7
size: .
V: TRBV18
CDR3: CASSPPTGPYEQYF
DNA: TGTGCCAGCTCACCACCGACAGGGCCCTACGAGCAGTACTTC

D: .
J: TRBJ1-1
size: .
V: TRBV19
CDR3: CASQGSGTEAFF
DNA: TGTGCCAGTCAGGGTTCGGGCACTGAAGCTTTCTTT

D: .
J: TRBJ1-1
size: .
V: TRBV7-2
CDR3: CASSLNGAQAFF
DNA: TGTGCCAGCAGCTTAAATGGGGCCCAAGCTTTCTTT

D: TRBD1
J: TRBJ2-3
size: .
V: TRBV6-5
CDR3: CASSSRDRVDTQYF
DNA: TGTGCCAGCAGTTCCCGGGACAGGGTAGATACGCAGTATTTT

D: .
J: TRBJ2-5
size: .
V: TRBV11-2
CDR3: CASRPATGPKWETQYF
DNA: TGTGCCAGCAGACCCGCCACAGGGCCCAAATGGGAGACCCAGTACTTC

D: .
J: TRBJ1-6
size: .
V: TRBV7-5
CDR3: CVRSLGRPAYNSPLHF
DNA: TGTGTCAGAAGCTTAGGCAGGCCCGCCTATAATTCACCCCTCCACTTT

D: .
J: TRBJ2-7
size: .
V: TRBV6-1
CDR3: CASSEQVPPYEQYF
DNA: TGTGCCAGCAGTGAGCAGGTTCCCCCCTACGAGCAGTACTTC

D: TRBD1
J: TRBJ2-7
size: .
V: TRBV30
CDR3: CAWSVYRGVVPAISYEQYF
DNA: TGTGCCTGGAGTGTGTACAGGGGGGTAGTCCCGGCGATTTCCTACGAGCAGTACTTC

D: .
J: TRBJ2-1
size: .
V: TRBV10-3
CDR3: CAISEGGDAQFF
DNA: TGTGCCATCAGTGAAGGAGGCGACGCGCAGTTCTTC